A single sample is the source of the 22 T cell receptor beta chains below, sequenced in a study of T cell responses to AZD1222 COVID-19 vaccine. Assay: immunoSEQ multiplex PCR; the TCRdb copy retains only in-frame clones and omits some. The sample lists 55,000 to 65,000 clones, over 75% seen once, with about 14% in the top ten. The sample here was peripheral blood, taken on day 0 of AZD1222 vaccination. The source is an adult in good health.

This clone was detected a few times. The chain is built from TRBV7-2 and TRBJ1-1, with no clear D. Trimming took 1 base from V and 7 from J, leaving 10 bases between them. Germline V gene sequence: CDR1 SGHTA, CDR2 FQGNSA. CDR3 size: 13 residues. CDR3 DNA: TGTGCCAGCAGCTTAGATATGATGGGTGAAGCTTTCTTT. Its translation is CASSLDMMGEAFF.

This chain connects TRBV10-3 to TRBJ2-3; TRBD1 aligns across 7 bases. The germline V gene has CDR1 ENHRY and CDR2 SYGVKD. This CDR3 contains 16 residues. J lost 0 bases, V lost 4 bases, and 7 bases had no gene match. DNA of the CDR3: TGTGCCATCAGTGGAACGACAGGGCCTAGCACAGATACGCAGTATTTT. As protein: CAISGTTGPSTDTQYF.

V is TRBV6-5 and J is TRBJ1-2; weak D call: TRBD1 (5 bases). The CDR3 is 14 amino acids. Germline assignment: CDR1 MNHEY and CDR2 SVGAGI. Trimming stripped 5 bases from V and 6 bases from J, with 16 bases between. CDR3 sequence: CASSPTGHLHGYTF. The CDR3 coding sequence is TGTGCCAGCAGTCCTACAGGACACCTGCATGGCTACACCTTC.

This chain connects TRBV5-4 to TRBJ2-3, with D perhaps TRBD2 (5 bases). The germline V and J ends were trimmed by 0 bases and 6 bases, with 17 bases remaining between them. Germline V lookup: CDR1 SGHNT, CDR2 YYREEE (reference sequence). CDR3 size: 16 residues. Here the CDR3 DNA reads TGTGCCAGCAGCTTGGGTTTGCGGTCTCCGGGGGATACGCAGTATTTT. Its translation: CASSLGLRSPGDTQYF.

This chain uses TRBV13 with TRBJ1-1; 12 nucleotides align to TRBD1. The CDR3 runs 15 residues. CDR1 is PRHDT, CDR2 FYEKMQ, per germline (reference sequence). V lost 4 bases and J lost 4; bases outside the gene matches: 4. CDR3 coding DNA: TGTGCCAGCAGCTCGGGACAGGGGGCATCCACTGAAGCTTTCTTT. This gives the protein CASSSGQGASTEAFF.

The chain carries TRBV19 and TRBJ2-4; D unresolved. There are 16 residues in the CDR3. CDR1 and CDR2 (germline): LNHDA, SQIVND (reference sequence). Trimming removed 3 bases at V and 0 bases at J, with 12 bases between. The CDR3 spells CASSMVADLAKNIQYF. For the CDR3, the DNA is TGTGCCAGTAGTATGGTGGCAGATCTAGCCAAAAACATTCAGTACTTC.

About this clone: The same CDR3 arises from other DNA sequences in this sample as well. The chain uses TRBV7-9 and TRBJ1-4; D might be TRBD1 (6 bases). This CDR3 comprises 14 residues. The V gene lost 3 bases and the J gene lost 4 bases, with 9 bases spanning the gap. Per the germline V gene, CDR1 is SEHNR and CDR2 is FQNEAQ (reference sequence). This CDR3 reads CASSLDSLNEKLFF. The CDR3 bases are TGTGCCAGCAGCTTGGACAGTCTTAATGAAAAACTGTTTTTT. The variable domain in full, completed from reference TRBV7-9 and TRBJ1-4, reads DTGVSQNPRHKITKRGQNVTFRCDPISEHNRLYWYRQTLGQGPEFLTYFQNEAQLEKSRLLSDRFSAERPKGSFSTLEIQRTEQGDSAMYLCASSLDSLNEKLFFGSGTQLSVL.

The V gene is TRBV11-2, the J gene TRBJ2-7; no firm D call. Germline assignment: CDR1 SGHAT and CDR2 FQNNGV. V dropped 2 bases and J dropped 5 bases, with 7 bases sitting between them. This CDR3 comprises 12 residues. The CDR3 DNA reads TGTGCCAGCAGCTTAATCCCTGACGAGCAGTACTTC. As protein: CASSLIPDEQYF.

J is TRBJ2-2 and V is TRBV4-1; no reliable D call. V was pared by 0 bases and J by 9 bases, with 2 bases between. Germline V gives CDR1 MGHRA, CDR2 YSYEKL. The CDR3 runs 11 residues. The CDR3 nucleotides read TGCGCCAGCAGCCAAGATCGGGAGCTGTTTTTT. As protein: CASSQDRELFF.

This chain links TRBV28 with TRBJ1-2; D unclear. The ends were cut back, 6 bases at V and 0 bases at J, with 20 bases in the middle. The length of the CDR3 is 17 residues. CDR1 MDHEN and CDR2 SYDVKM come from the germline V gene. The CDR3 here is CASRISMGFTANYGYTF. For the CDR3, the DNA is TGTGCCAGCAGGATAAGTATGGGCTTCACAGCTAACTATGGCTACACCTTC.

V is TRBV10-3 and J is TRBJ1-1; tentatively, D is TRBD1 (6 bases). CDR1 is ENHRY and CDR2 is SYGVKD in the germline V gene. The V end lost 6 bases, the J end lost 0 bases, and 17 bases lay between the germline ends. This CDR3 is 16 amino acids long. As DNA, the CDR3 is TGTGCCATCAGCGGAACACAGGGAAGGATGAACACTGAAGCTTTCTTT. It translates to CAISGTQGRMNTEAFF.

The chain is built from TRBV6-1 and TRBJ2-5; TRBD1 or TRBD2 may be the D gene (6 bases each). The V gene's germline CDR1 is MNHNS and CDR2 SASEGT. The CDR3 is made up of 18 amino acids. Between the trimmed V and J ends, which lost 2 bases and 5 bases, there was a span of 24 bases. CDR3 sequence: CASSESGSGGRGSETQYF. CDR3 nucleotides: TGTGCCAGCAGTGAAAGTGGTTCCGGGGGCCGGGGTTCGGAGACCCAGTACTTC.

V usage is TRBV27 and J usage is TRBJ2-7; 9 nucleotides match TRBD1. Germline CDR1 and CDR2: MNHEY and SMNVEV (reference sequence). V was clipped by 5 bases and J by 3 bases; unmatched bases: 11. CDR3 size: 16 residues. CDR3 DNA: TGTGCCAGCAGTCCTTATTGGACAGGGGAAGTCTACGAGCAGTACTTC. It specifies CASSPYWTGEVYEQYF.

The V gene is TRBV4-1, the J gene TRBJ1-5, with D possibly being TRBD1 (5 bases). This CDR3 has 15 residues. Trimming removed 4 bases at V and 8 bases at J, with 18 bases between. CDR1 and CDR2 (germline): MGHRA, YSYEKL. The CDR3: CASSREEVVREPQHF. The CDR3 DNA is TGCGCCAGCAGCCGTGAAGAGGTGGTCAGGGAGCCCCAGCATTTT.

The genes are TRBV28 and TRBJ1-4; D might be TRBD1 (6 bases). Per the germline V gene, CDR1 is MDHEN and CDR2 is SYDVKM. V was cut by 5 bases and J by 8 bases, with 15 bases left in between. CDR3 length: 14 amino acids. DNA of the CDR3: TGTGCCAGCAGTAAGGACAGCCGGCCAGAAAAACTGTTTTTT. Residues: CASSKDSRPEKLFF.

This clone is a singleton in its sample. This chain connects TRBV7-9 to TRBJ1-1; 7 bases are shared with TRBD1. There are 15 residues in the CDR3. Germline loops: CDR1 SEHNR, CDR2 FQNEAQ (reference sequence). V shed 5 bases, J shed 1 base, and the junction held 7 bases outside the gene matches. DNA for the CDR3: TGTGCCAGCAGCGCTATGACAGGGCGGAACACTGAAGCTTTCTTT. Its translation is CASSAMTGRNTEAFF. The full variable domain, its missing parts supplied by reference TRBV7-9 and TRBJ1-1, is DTGVSQNPRHKITKRGQNVTFRCDPISEHNRLYWYRQTLGQGPEFLTYFQNEAQLEKSRLLSDRFSAERPKGSFSTLEIQRTEQGDSAMYLCASSAMTGRNTEAFFGQGTRLTVV.

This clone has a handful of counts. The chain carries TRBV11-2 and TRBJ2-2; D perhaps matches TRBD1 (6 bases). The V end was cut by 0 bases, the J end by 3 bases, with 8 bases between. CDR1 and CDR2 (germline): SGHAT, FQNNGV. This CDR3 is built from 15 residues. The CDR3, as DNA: TGTGCCAGCAGCTTAGATCAGGGGTACACCGGGGAGCTGTTTTTT. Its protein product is CASSLDQGYTGELFF.

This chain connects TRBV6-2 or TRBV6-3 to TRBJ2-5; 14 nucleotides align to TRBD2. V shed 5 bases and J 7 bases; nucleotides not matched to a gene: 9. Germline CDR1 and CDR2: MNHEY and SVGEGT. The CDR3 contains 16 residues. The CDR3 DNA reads TGTGCCAGCAGTAGATCTCTAGGACTAGCGGGGGGGACCCAGTACTTC. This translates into CASSRSLGLAGGTQYF.

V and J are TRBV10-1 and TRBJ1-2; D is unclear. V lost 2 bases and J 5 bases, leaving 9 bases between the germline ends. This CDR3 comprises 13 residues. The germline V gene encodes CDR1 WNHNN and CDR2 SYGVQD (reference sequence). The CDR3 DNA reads TGCGCCAGCAGTGAGGCGACTCTATATGGCTACACCTTC. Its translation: CASSEATLYGYTF.

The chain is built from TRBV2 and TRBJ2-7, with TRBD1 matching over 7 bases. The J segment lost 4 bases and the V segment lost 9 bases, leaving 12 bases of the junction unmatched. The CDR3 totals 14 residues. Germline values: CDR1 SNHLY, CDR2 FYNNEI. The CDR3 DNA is TGTGCCAGTCGCACAGGGGCATCACCGTACGAGCAGTACTTC. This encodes CASRTGASPYEQYF.

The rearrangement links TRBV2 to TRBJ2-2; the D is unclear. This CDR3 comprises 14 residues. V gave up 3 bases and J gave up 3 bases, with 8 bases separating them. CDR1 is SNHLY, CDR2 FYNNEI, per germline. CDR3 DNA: TGTGCCAGCAGTGATTTTGTTTACACCGGGGAGCTGTTTTTT. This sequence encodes CASSDFVYTGELFF.

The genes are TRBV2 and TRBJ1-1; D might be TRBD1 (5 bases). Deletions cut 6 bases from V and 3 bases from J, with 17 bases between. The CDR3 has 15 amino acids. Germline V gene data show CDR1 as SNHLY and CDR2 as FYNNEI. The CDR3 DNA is TGTGCCAGCAGCAAAGCCCAGGGATTGGACACTGAAGCTTTCTTT. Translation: CASSKAQGLDTEAFF.